The 14 T cell receptor beta chains in this list originate from one sample, sequenced in a study of CD4 T cells in relation to SARS-CoV-2 and coronaviruses. Sequenced by immunoSEQ multiplex PCR; TCRdb stores in-frame clones only, minus some. The data contain approximately 12,000 clones, around 73% of them singletons. The unexposed donors gave CD4+ T cells in about 2011-2018, prior to COVID-19. After nine to ten days of culture, CD4+ T cells were isolated. Antigens of these TCRs are unknown. Sequencing was done on a sample of CD4+ T cells from PBMCs, cultured in vitro. Source of these receptors: a human donor in good health.

The chain carries TRBV7-8 and TRBJ2-5; D may be TRBD2 (5 bases). Trimming removed 5 bases from V and 0 bases from J, with 16 bases in between. CDR3 length equals 16 residues. Germline V CDR1 and CDR2: SGHVS, FQNEAQ. CDR3 protein: CASSLGWTPYQETQYF. The CDR3 coding sequence is TGTGCCAGCAGCCTAGGGTGGACTCCCTACCAAGAGACCCAGTACTTC.

This chain connects TRBV11-2 to TRBJ2-7; the match to TRBD2 covers 10 bases. Germline V gene data show CDR1 as SGHAT and CDR2 as FQNNGV. The CDR3 covers 15 residues. Trimming at V came to 5 bases and at J to 7 bases, leaving 11 bases not matched to a gene. The CDR3 reads CASSPVGTSVSEQYF. The CDR3 DNA reads as TGTGCCAGCAGCCCGGTGGGGACTAGCGTAAGTGAGCAGTACTTC.

The chain has TRBV3-1 (or the pseudogene TRBV3-2) and TRBJ1-1, with TRBD1 identical over 7 bases. Germline lookup yields CDR1 LGHDT and CDR2 YNNKEL (reference sequence). CDR3 size: 13 residues. V lost 5 bases and J lost 4; bases outside the gene matches: 4. In nucleotides, the CDR3 is TGTGCCAGCAGCGCCGACAGGGCCACTGAAGCTTTCTTT. The encoded protein is CASSADRATEAFF.

The chain joins TRBV5-4 to TRBJ2-2; D gene uncertain. The CDR3 contains 13 residues. V lost 4 bases and J 5 bases, leaving 9 bases between the germline ends. Per germline, CDR1 SGHNT and CDR2 YYREEE (reference sequence). CDR3 residues: CASSLDITGELFF. CDR3 in DNA: TGTGCCAGCAGCCTCGACATAACCGGGGAGCTGTTTTTT.

This chain connects TRBV25-1 to TRBJ2-1; TRBD2 aligns across 7 bases. V lost 6 bases to trimming and J lost 2 bases; unmatched junction nucleotides: 1. The CDR3 sequence is 13 residues long. The germline V gene encodes CDR1 MGHDK and CDR2 SYGVNS. CDR3 sequence reads: CASRGGTYNEQFF. The DNA of the CDR3 is TGTGCCAGCAGGGGGGGGACCTACAATGAGCAGTTCTTC.

J is TRBJ2-5 and V is TRBV5-6; 10 nucleotides align to TRBD1. V lost 2 bases, J lost 3 bases, and 4 bases stayed unmatched. This CDR3 is 15 amino acids long. Per germline, CDR1 SGHDT and CDR2 YYEEEE. The CDR3 DNA sequence: TGTGCCAGCAGCTTAACCGGGACAGGGGAAGAGACCCAGTACTTC. Encoded protein: CASSLTGTGEETQYF.

The J gene is TRBJ2-7, the V gene TRBV7-6; TRBD2 agrees at 12 bases. The length of the CDR3 is 16 residues. Germline CDR1 reads SGHVS; CDR2 reads FNYEAQ. V lost 5 bases and J lost 2; bases outside the gene matches: 7. This CDR3 reads CASSSRLAGATYEQYF. The DNA for the CDR3 is TGTGCCAGCAGCAGCCGACTAGCGGGAGCCACCTACGAGCAGTACTTC.

V usage is TRBV19 and J usage is TRBJ1-1, with a possible D match to TRBD1 (5 bases). CDR3 length equals 14 residues. V dropped 6 bases and J dropped 2 bases, with 13 bases sitting between them. Germline V gene data show CDR1 as LNHDA and CDR2 as SQIVND (reference sequence). CDR3 amino acids: CASSPLTANTEAFF. The CDR3, as DNA: TGTGCCAGTAGCCCTCTGACAGCTAACACTGAAGCTTTCTTT.

V is TRBV10-3 and J is TRBJ1-6; D is ambiguous. The V gene's germline CDR1 is ENHRY and CDR2 SYGVKD. V was shortened by 3 bases and J by 5 bases, with 14 bases between the two germline ends. This CDR3 is 16 amino acids long. The CDR3 protein is CAISERARGDNSPLHF. The DNA for the CDR3 is TGTGCCATCAGTGAAAGGGCCCGGGGAGATAATTCACCCCTCCACTTT.

The V call is TRBV5-6, the J call TRBJ1-2; tentative D call: TRBD1 (5 bases). The germline V and J ends were trimmed by 6 bases and 4 bases, with 13 bases remaining between them. CDR3 length equals 13 residues. Germline lookup yields CDR1 SGHDT and CDR2 YYEEEE. This chain's CDR3 is CASNPSGLYGYTF. In DNA, the CDR3 is TGTGCCAGCAACCCCTCGGGGCTCTATGGCTACACCTTC.

The chain joins TRBV6-2 or TRBV6-3 to TRBJ2-7; 8 positions match TRBD1. Germline-derived CDR1 and CDR2 are MNHEY and SVGEGT. The V and J ends lost 5 bases and 2 bases, in that order; junction bases with no gene match: 5. The CDR3 covers 14 residues. The CDR3 region has the DNA TGTGCCAGCAGTGGCGGGACAGGTCCCTACGAGCAGTACTTC. Protein product: CASSGGTGPYEQYF.

The CDR3 nucleotides read TGTGCCAGCAGTACCTTGCCAAAGGGACAGTCCTACGAGCAGTACTTC. Protein sequence: CASSTLPKGQSYEQYF. The V call is TRBV25-1, the J call TRBJ2-7; 7 nucleotides agree with TRBD1. V was pared by 5 bases and J by 1 base, with 11 bases of the junction left unmatched. Germline V lookup: CDR1 MGHDK, CDR2 SYGVNS. The CDR3 has 16 residues.

CDR3 coding DNA: TGTGCCAGCAGCGTAGAGACTAGCGGGGCTCAGTTCTTC. Translated, it gives CASSVETSGAQFF. The rearrangement joins TRBV9 to TRBJ2-1; 11 bases match TRBD2. Germline V gives CDR1 SGDLS, CDR2 YYNGEE. The CDR3 spans 13 residues. Trimming cost V 0 bases and J 13 bases; bases outside gene matches: 3.

This chain uses TRBV7-2 with TRBJ1-1; 8 bases align to TRBD1. The CDR3 loop spans 15 amino acids. Germline CDR1 SGHTA, CDR2 FQGNSA. V shed 4 bases, J shed 0 bases, and the junction held 4 bases outside the gene matches. CDR3 bases: TGTGCCAGCAGCTCGGGGACAGGAATGAACACTGAAGCTTTCTTT. Its translation is CASSSGTGMNTEAFF.